This T cell receptor (beta chain) emerged from a study of blood T cells in healthy people across ages. On the study more broadly: Per two T cells, about one barcoded beta molecule was captured through template switching.

Alongside a J-beta primer mix, a sample-barcoded 5' primer served in a second PCR lasting about 7 to 12 cycles. MiXCR, applied by TCRdb to the 5' RACE reads, yields one record per CDR3 protein. The data hold fewer than 900,000 distinct CDR3 sequences, with roughly 43% observed a single time. This clonotype was observed a few times. The CDR3 totals 13 residues. Germline V gene data show CDR1 as MNHEY and CDR2 as SVGEGT. The V gene lost 6 bases and the J gene lost 9 bases, with 17 bases spanning the gap. This rearrangement joins TRBV6-2 or TRBV6-3 to TRBJ2-5; perhaps TRBD1 as D (6 bases). The sample taken for sequencing was blood. This clonotype originated in a woman aged 55-70 years in good health. CDR3 in amino acids: CASSRTTSGAQYF. In nucleotides, the CDR3 is TGTGCCAGCAGCCGGACGACCTCAGGGGCCCAGTACTTC.